This T cell receptor (beta chain) was retrieved from a study of regulatory T cells in long-lasting Graves disease. Time point: newly diagnosed GD, antithyroid drugs for less than 3 months. PBMC-extracted RNA yielded the TCR library. This clonotype was observed many times. Combining iRepertoire HTBI primers with Arm-PCR of CDR3 regions, the authors built TCR beta libraries. MiXCR, run by TCRdb on the multiplex PCR reads, gives a single entry per CDR3 protein. The data hold almost 450,000 distinct CDR3 sequences, with around 17% observed a single time. This sample was shared with a second study, whose subject was T cells in Graves' hyperthyroidism and ophthalmopathy. That source reports: Researchers ran a first-round RT-PCR on the TCR CDR3 using the HTBI primer set.

The specimen was peripheral blood mononuclear cells (PBMCs), collected at new diagnosis, from a patient treated with antithyroid drugs. This TCR came from a woman aged 25 to 45 with Graves disease.

The CDR3 spells CASSLGVSGANVLTF. For the CDR3, the DNA is TGTGCCAGCAGCTTAGGGGTATCGGGGGCCAACGTCCTGACTTTC. The V call is TRBV11-2, the J call TRBJ2-6; D is ambiguous. CDR3 length: 15 residues. Germline V gives CDR1 SGHAT, CDR2 FQNNGV. Deletions cut 1 base from V and 4 bases from J, with 8 bases between.